A selection of T cell receptor beta chains follows, all from one sample in a study of beta chain features in type 1 diabetes. Produced via immunoSEQ multiplex PCR; TCRdb's table is partial and in-frame only. Seen here are under 150,000 clones, 6.9% observed once, and the top ten hold approximately 1.4%. What was sequenced was central memory CD4+ T cells from blood. These receptors all come from a woman aged 25 to 39 in good health. Each CDR3 is given with its conserved first and last residue. A D gene is named only where the DNA matches it firmly. Not every row has a clone size; where given, it reads once, few, many or a size class.

>TRBV5-6|.|.|TRBJ2-5
CASSLTGSLALETQYF
TGTGCCAGCAGCTTGACCGGGAGTTTGGCCTTAGAGACCCAGTACTTC
>TRBV19|TRBD2|.|TRBJ2-7
CASKQREGGHEQYF
TGTGCCAGCAAGCAGCGGGAGGGCGGGCACGAGCAGTACTTC
>TRBV25-1|.|many|TRBJ2-3
CASSEGGKTQYF
TGTGCCAGCAGTGAAGGGGGGAAGACGCAGTATTTT
>TRBV4-3|.|.|TRBJ1-2
CASSQDPSGGRGYTF
TGCGCCAGCAGCCAAGATCCCTCCGGGGGTCGCGGCTACACCTTC
>TRBV6-1|.|few|TRBJ2-2
CAGDRTNTGELFF
TGTGCCGGCGACAGGACGAACACCGGGGAGCTGTTTTTT
>TRBV25-1|.|.|TRBJ2-7
CASSDKTGFYEQYF
TGTGCCAGCAGTGACAAGACCGGGTTTTACGAGCAGTACTTC
>TRBV9|.|few|TRBJ2-1
CASSVYRDTSYNEQFF
TGTGCCAGCAGCGTATACAGAGACACCTCCTACAATGAGCAGTTCTTC
>TRBV7-6|.|.|TRBJ2-2
CASSRTSNTGELFF
TGTGCCAGCAGTAGGACATCGAACACCGGGGAGCTGTTTTTT
>TRBV7-6|.|.|TRBJ2-7
CASSPRVGEQYF
TGTGCCAGCAGCCCCAGGGTGGGCGAGCAGTACTTC
>TRBV21-1|.|.|TRBJ2-1
CASSKRGAGQPGNEQFF
TGTGCCAGCAGCAAGCGGGGGGCCGGGCAGCCGGGCAATGAGCAGTTCTTC
>TRBV6-6|.|.|TRBJ2-5
CASSIRLPGTQYF
TGTGCCAGCAGCATACGGCTCCCGGGGACCCAGTACTTC
>TRBV7-2|.|few|TRBJ2-1
CASTTLDSLGYNEQFF
TGTGCCAGCACCACCCTGGACTCACTGGGATACAATGAGCAGTTCTTC
>TRBV7-3|.|.|TRBJ2-7
CASSLRPTAEQYF
TGTGCCAGCAGCTTAAGGCCCACCGCCGAGCAGTACTTC
>TRBV7-2|TRBD1|few|TRBJ1-2
CASSKPDRVGYGYTF
TGTGCCAGCAGCAAGCCCGACAGGGTAGGCTATGGCTACACCTTC
>TRBV7-2|.|.|TRBJ2-7
CASSPSRLQTYEQYF
TGTGCCAGCAGCCCGTCCCGACTTCAAACCTACGAGCAGTACTTC
>TRBV15|TRBD1|many|TRBJ2-7
CATSRDPRDRGRLPEQYF
TGTGCCACCAGCAGAGATCCCCGAGACAGGGGGCGTTTGCCCGAGCAGTACTTC
>TRBV28|.|few|TRBJ2-7
CASSSRQTGSYEQYF
TGTGCCAGCAGTTCCCGACAAACAGGGTCCTACGAGCAGTACTTC
>TRBV14|TRBD1|.|TRBJ2-7
CASSPGARGQFEQYF
TGTGCCAGCAGCCCTGGGGCCAGGGGGCAATTCGAGCAGTACTTC
>TRBV6-6|TRBD2|.|TRBJ2-1
CASSGLVAYNEQFF
TGTGCCAGCAGCGGACTAGTCGCCTACAATGAGCAGTTCTTC
>TRBV2|TRBD1|.|TRBJ2-1
CASSEESWDRGKQFF
TGTGCCAGCAGTGAAGAATCCTGGGACAGGGGTAAGCAGTTCTTC
>TRBV11-1|.|few|TRBJ1-1
CASSLDGQNEAFF
TGTGCCAGCAGCTTAGACGGACAGAATGAAGCTTTCTTT
>TRBV18|.|.|TRBJ1-5
CASTQKTDQPQHF
TGTGCCAGCACACAGAAGACAGATCAGCCCCAGCATTTT
>TRBV7-6|.|few|TRBJ2-5
CASSFAGDTQRETQYF
TGTGCCAGCAGCTTTGCCGGGGACACTCAAAGGGAGACCCAGTACTTC
>TRBV5-4|TRBD1|.|TRBJ1-4
CASSYNRGINEKLFF
TGTGCCAGCAGCTACAACAGGGGAATTAATGAAAAACTGTTTTTT
>TRBV7-2|TRBD1|few|TRBJ2-2
CASSSGQGYTGELFF
TGTGCCAGCAGCTCCGGACAGGGATACACCGGGGAGCTGTTTTTT
>TRBV11-1|.|.|TRBJ1-1
CASSLRARGNTEAFF
.
>TRBV30|.|many|TRBJ2-5
CAWSGWAQETQYF
TGTGCCTGGAGTGGGTGGGCGCAGGAGACCCAGTACTTC
>TRBV19|TRBD1|few|TRBJ1-1
CASRFPGQGVTEAFF
TGTGCCAGTCGCTTTCCGGGACAGGGGGTCACTGAAGCTTTCTTT
>TRBV15|.|many|TRBJ2-2
CATSRTPIGAGELFF
TGTGCCACCAGCAGAACCCCCATAGGGGCCGGGGAGCTGTTTTTT
>TRBV29-1|.|few|TRBJ1-1
CSVGRGPSEAFF
TGCAGCGTGGGTCGCGGGCCCTCTGAAGCTTTCTTT
>TRBV19|.|few|TRBJ1-2
CASSNRADGYTF
TGTGCCAGTAGTAACAGGGCGGATGGCTACACCTTC
>TRBV7-8|.|few|TRBJ2-7
CASSSRQTAYEQYF
TGTGCCAGCAGCTCAAGACAGACCGCCTACGAGCAGTACTTC
>TRBV19|TRBD1|.|TRBJ2-7
CASSNRGLTYEQYF
TGTGCCAGTTCCAACAGGGGGCTTACCTACGAGCAGTACTTC
>TRBV7-3|.|few|TRBJ1-1
CASSLDRTTEAFF
TGTGCCAGCAGCTTAGACAGGACTACTGAAGCTTTCTTT
>TRBV9|.|few|TRBJ2-5
CASSVELIGTQYF
TGTGCCAGCAGCGTAGAACTTATCGGGACCCAGTACTTC
>TRBV19|TRBD1|.|TRBJ1-5
CATEDRVRNQPQHF
TGTGCCACAGAAGACAGGGTAAGGAATCAGCCCCAGCATTTT
>TRBV19|TRBD2|.|TRBJ2-1
CASSSVAGASYNEQFF
TGTGCCAGTAGTTCAGTAGCGGGAGCGTCCTACAATGAGCAGTTCTTC
>TRBV7-3|TRBD2|many|TRBJ2-7
CASSAGGSEYEQYF
TGTGCCTCCTCCGCGGGCGGGAGCGAATACGAGCAGTACTTC
>TRBV6-5|TRBD1|.|TRBJ1-5
CASSYTDRADQPQHF
TGTGCCAGCAGTTACACCGACAGGGCGGATCAGCCCCAGCATTTT
>TRBV4-1|.|many|TRBJ2-5
CASSQGYGGETQYF
TGCGCCAGCAGCCAAGGTTACGGCGGAGAGACCCAGTACTTC
>TRBV28|TRBD1|few|TRBJ2-7
CASTKDRVTYEQYF
TGTGCCAGCACCAAGGACAGGGTAACCTACGAGCAGTACTTC
>TRBV7-9|TRBD2|many|TRBJ2-1
CASSFRTSVRFSSYNEQFF
TGTGCCAGCAGCTTTAGGACTAGCGTCAGATTCTCCTCCTACAATGAGCAGTTCTTC
>TRBV29-1|TRBD2|few|TRBJ2-1
CSVEGTSVDSRQFF
TGCAGCGTTGAAGGGACTAGTGTTGATTCGAGGCAGTTCTTC
>TRBV18|TRBD2|many|TRBJ2-1
CASSPLWSGSDGEQFF
TGTGCCAGCTCACCACTCTGGAGCGGGAGTGATGGTGAGCAGTTCTTC
>TRBV5-1|TRBD2|medium-sized|TRBJ2-1
CASSFGREQGEQFF
TGCGCCAGCAGCTTTGGGCGGGAGCAGGGTGAGCAGTTCTTC
>TRBV6-6|TRBD1|few|TRBJ2-3
CASRRLGQMFDTQYF
TGTGCCAGCAGGAGACTGGGACAGATGTTCGATACGCAGTATTTT
>TRBV5-4|.|few|TRBJ1-1
CASRTRTATQNTEAFF
TGTGCCAGCAGAACCCGGACAGCAACCCAGAACACTGAAGCTTTCTTT
>TRBV4-2|TRBD1|.|TRBJ1-5
CASSRDSFNQPQHF
TGTGCCAGCAGCCGGGACAGTTTCAATCAGCCCCAGCATTTT
>TRBV11-3|TRBD1|.|TRBJ2-1
CASSVGQAYNEQFF
TGTGCCAGCAGCGTGGGACAGGCCTACAATGAGCAGTTCTTC
>TRBV2|.|many|TRBJ2-7
CASSLQGPGYEQYF
TGTGCCAGCAGTCTGCAGGGCCCCGGCTACGAGCAGTACTTC
>TRBV28|.|.|TRBJ2-3
CASRQKPDRLRTTDTQYF
TGTGCCAGCAGGCAAAAACCTGACCGACTTCGGACAACAGATACGCAGTATTTT
>TRBV19|.|few|TRBJ2-4
CASKESLAKNIQYF
TGTGCCAGTAAAGAGAGCCTAGCCAAAAACATTCAGTACTTC
>TRBV7-8|.|.|TRBJ2-7
CASSLAGDDDEQYF
TGTGCCAGCAGCTTAGCTGGAGACGACGACGAGCAGTACTTC
>TRBV4-2|TRBD2|.|TRBJ2-3
CASGESGRSTDTQYF
TGTGCCAGCGGCGAGAGCGGGAGGTCCACAGATACGCAGTATTTT
>TRBV2|TRBD1|few|TRBJ1-4
CASGGSRTGSEKLFF
TGTGCCAGCGGGGGCTCCCGGACAGGGTCTGAAAAACTGTTTTTT
>TRBV7-7|.|few|TRBJ2-1
CASSPRPGEYNEQFF
TGTGCTAGCAGCCCGCGTCCGGGAGAGTACAATGAGCAGTTCTTC
>TRBV2|.|many|TRBJ1-5
CASRGPNQPQHF
TGTGCCAGCAGGGGCCCCAATCAGCCCCAGCATTTT
>TRBV7-3|TRBD1|.|TRBJ2-7
CASSVNVGLGTGGWDEQYF
TGTGCCAGCAGCGTTAATGTCGGGTTGGGGACAGGGGGCTGGGACGAGCAGTACTTC
>TRBV6-5|TRBD2|.|TRBJ2-7
CASSSTGTSDEQYF
TGTGCCAGCAGTTCGACCGGGACTAGCGACGAGCAGTACTTC
>TRBV6-5|.|.|TRBJ1-5
CASRGPHSNQPQHF
TGTGCCAGCCGCGGTCCTCATAGCAATCAGCCCCAGCATTTT